A single sample gave rise to the 3 T cell receptor beta chains below, sequenced in a study of regulatory T cells in long-lasting Graves disease. The time point here: newly diagnosed GD, antithyroid drugs for less than 3 months. The authors made the TCR library using RNA they extracted from PBMCs. Arm-PCR of CDR3 regions and iRepertoire HTBI primers were used to build TCR beta libraries. TCRdb called the multiplex PCR reads again in MiXCR, with one record for every CDR3 protein. The table has about 350,000 distinct CDR3 sequences, approximately 15% seen once. The same data also went into a second study, on T cells in Graves' hyperthyroidism and ophthalmopathy.

Source: peripheral blood mononuclear cells (PBMCs), taken at new diagnosis, from a patient treated with antithyroid drugs. The receptors were sampled from a man aged 35 to 55 with Graves disease.

This clonotype was observed a handful of times. The rearrangement joins TRBV5-1 to TRBJ1-1; TRBD1 agrees at 9 bases. The V gene end was trimmed by 0 bases and the J gene end by 0 bases; junction bases not matched to a gene: 9. CDR1 and CDR2 (germline): SGHRS, YFSETQ. The CDR3 sequence is 18 residues long. CDR3 region: CASSLGRTGVSMNTEAFF. CDR3 bases: TGCGCCAGCAGCTTGGGTCGGACAGGGGTTTCGATGAACACTGAAGCTTTCTTT. Full variable domain (missing parts from reference TRBV5-1 and TRBJ1-1): KAGVTQTPRYLIKTRGQQVTLSCSPISGHRSVSWYQQTPGQGLQFLFEYFSETQRNKGNFPGRFSGRQFSNSRSEMNVSTLELGDSALYLCASSLGRTGVSMNTEAFFGQGTRLTVV.

This chain connects TRBV2 to TRBJ1-2; tentatively, D is TRBD1 (6 bases). This CDR3 has 14 amino acids. The V gene's germline CDR1 is SNHLY and CDR2 FYNNEI. The V and J ends lost 4 bases and 7 bases respectively, with 16 bases between them. The CDR3 DNA reads TGTGCCAGCAGTGCTGGGACACTGGGCTCTGGCTACACCTTC. Encoded protein: CASSAGTLGSGYTF.

This clonotype has ten or more counts. This chain connects TRBV4-2 to TRBJ2-3; D assignment may be TRBD1 or TRBD2 (5 bases each). Germline V lookup: CDR1 LGHNA, CDR2 YNFKEQ. This CDR3 has 15 residues. Trimming took 4 bases from V and 0 from J, leaving 11 bases between them. The CDR3 loop is CASSRTRDSTDTQYF. CDR3 DNA: TGTGCCAGCAGCCGAACCCGGGACAGCACAGATACGCAGTATTTT.